This T cell receptor (beta chain) was obtained from a study of Ad26.COV2.S vaccination and SARS-CoV-2 variants. Background on the study: Enrolled in COV1001, the donor was in the Ad26.COV2.S trial arm, which received the vaccine. Whole-study findings and limits: Spike-specific TCR breadth ran higher among vaccine recipients than placebo recipients. In TCR breadth and depth analyses, total T cell responses may have been underestimated. Non-spike TCR breadth did not differ much between vaccine and placebo recipients.

Germline V lookup: CDR1 MRHNA, CDR2 SNTAGT. The CDR3 is 14 amino acids. V gave up 4 bases and J gave up 0 bases; unmatched junction bases: 2. Comments on this clone: The antigen is undetermined.

The treatment denotes: 19 received Ad26.COV2.S at low or high dose, single or two shots; about five received placebo; per-sample allocation not given. Each sample was drawn 63 days after the first injection (of vaccine or placebo). This table comes from immunoSEQ multiplex PCR, and its TCRdb copy is limited to in-frame clones, with some not included. The data hold about 350,000 clones, with approximately 90% observed a single time. V is TRBV6-4 and J is TRBJ1-2, with 7 bases fitting TRBD1. The sequence derives from a person between 18 and 65 years old who received the Ad26.COV2.S COVID-19 vaccine or a placebo. The source material was peripheral blood, sampled in a trial of Ad26.COV2.S vaccine versus placebo. The DNA for the CDR3 is TGTGCCAGCAGTGCAGGGGGAGCTAACTATGGCTACACCTTC. Translated: CASSAGGANYGYTF.